This T cell receptor beta chain was identified during a study of neurological immune-mediated disorders. With 10-nucleotide random UMIs, 5'RACE was used to make the cDNA. TCRdb reprocessed the 5' RACE reads with MiXCR, giving one entry per CDR3 protein. The repertoire holds around 37,000 distinct CDR3 sequences, with approximately 10% as singletons. Time point noted: technical triplicate 1. The germline V gene has CDR1 SQVTM and CDR2 ANQGSEA. Trimming removed 6 bases from V and 8 bases from J; junction bases left unmatched: 11. CDR3 size: 14 residues. This clonotype showed up many times. This chain connects TRBV29-1 to TRBJ1-4; 8 positions match TRBD1. The sample taken for sequencing was PBMCs. The origin of this receptor is a man aged 55 to 69 with HTLV-1-associated myelopathy (HAM/TSP). CDR3 protein: CSVVVGTGPEKLFF. The CDR3 coding sequence is TGCAGCGTCGTGGTTGGGACAGGCCCGGAAAAACTGTTTTTT.